The T cell receptor (beta chain) under discussion was sequenced for a study of T cell changes during pregnancy in multiple sclerosis. The CDR3 runs to 13 residues. The germline CDR1 and CDR2 sequences are SGDLS and YYNGEE. V shed 4 bases and J shed 8 bases, with 13 bases lying between them. Libraries were prepared by immunoSEQ multiplex PCR; TCRdb keeps only in-frame clonotypes and omits some of them. The table includes about 64,000 clones, roughly 92% detected once. Sequencing was performed on peripheral blood, taken in the second trimester of pregnancy. This chain uses TRBV9 with TRBJ1-5, with D hard to call. This clonotype was obtained from a female donor with multiple sclerosis, enrolled in a pregnancy study. Here the CDR3 DNA reads TGTGCCAGCAGCACGAACCAGGTAGAGCCCCAGCATTTT. This sequence encodes CASSTNQVEPQHF.